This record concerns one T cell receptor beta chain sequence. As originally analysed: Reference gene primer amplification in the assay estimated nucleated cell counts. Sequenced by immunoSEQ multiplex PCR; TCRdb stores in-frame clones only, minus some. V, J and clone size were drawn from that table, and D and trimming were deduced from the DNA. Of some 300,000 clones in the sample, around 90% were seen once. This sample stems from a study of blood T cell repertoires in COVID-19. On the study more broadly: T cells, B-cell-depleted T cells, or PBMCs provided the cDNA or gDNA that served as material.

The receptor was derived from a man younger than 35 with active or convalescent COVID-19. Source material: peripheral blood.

CDR3 amino acids: CASSKAGGQITDTQYF. In DNA, the CDR3 is TGTGCCAGCAGCAAAGCGGGGGGGCAAATTACAGATACGCAGTATTTT. This sequence joins TRBV11-3 and TRBJ2-3; 10 nucleotides match TRBD2. After removal of 5 bases from V and 3 bases from J, the junction contained 8 bases not matched to a gene. The CDR3 has 16 residues. Germline V gene sequence: CDR1 SGHNT, CDR2 YENEEA.